The 18 T cell receptor beta chains presented below share a single source sample, sequenced in a study of T cells in Graves' hyperthyroidism and ophthalmopathy. RNA transcripts served as the template for amplifying TCR beta CDR3 regions. RT-PCR in the first round (using the HTBI primer set) targeted the TCR CDR3. TCRdb re-derived calls from the multiplex PCR reads in MiXCR, one entry per CDR3 protein. There are 35,000 to 40,000 distinct CDR3 sequences in the sample; around 48% occur only once, and about 6% lies in the top ten. The source material was blood. Source of these receptors: a woman aged 50 to 65 with Graves' hyperthyroidism that later progressed to Graves' ophthalmopathy.

This clonotype was detected only once. The chain links TRBV5-1 to TRBJ2-1, with TRBD2 matching 7 bases. The CDR3 totals 16 residues. Germline CDR1 is SGHRS and CDR2 is YFSETQ. V shed 6 bases and J 2 bases; nucleotides not matched to a gene: 11. The CDR3 region is CASTGIGLAAYNEQFF. CDR3 DNA sequence: TGCGCCAGCACCGGTATCGGGCTAGCGGCCTACAATGAGCAGTTCTTC.

This clonotype was detected many times. The genes are TRBV12-3 or TRBV12-4 and TRBJ2-7; D unresolved. The CDR3 loop spans 16 amino acids. Trimming pared 1 base from V and 2 bases from J, leaving 15 bases between. The CDR3 DNA follows: TGTGCCAGCAGTTTAGGGGGTATTAGGGTAACCTACGAGCAGTACTTC. The encoded protein is CASSLGGIRVTYEQYF.

The rearrangement joins TRBV10-1 to TRBJ2-5; TRBD1 matches 9 bases. The CDR3 length is 13 residues. Germline CDR1 and CDR2: WNHNN and SYGVQD (reference sequence). V shed 8 bases and J 5 bases; nucleotides not matched to a gene: 6. The CDR3, as DNA: TGCGCCAGCGGAGGACAGGGGCGCGAGACCCAGTACTTC. This sequence encodes CASGGQGRETQYF.

The J gene is TRBJ2-7, the V gene TRBV20-1, with D possibly TRBD1 on 6 matching bases. The CDR3 sequence is 12 residues long. CDR1 DFQATT and CDR2 SNEGSKA come from the germline V gene (reference sequence). Trimming took 1 base from V and 5 from J, leaving 9 bases between them. CDR3 in DNA: TGCAGTGCTAGAGCCCGGGACAACGAGCAGTACTTC. This encodes CSARARDNEQYF.

On this clonotype itself: Because it lacks the conserved phenylalanine or tryptophan at the end, this CDR3 is likely a read error. The chain couples TRBV12-3 or TRBV12-4 to TRBJ2-1, with D perhaps TRBD2 (5 bases). The CDR3 contains 9 residues. Trimming removed 5 bases from V and 13 bases from J, with 6 bases in between. CDR3 residues: CASSPGQFY. The CDR3 DNA reads TGTGCCAGCAGTCCGGGACAGTTCTAC.

Many counts were recorded for this clonotype. The genes are TRBV5-6 and TRBJ2-1, with D tentatively TRBD2 (6 bases). The CDR3 consists of 14 residues. Deletions cut 0 bases from V and 10 bases from J, with 14 bases between. CDR1 SGHDT and CDR2 YYEEEE come from the germline V gene. In DNA form, the CDR3 reads TGTGCCAGCAGCTTGGCCGGTTTAGCGGTAGAGCAGTTCTTC. Its translation is CASSLAGLAVEQFF.

This clonotype showed up many times. The chain recombines TRBV28 with TRBJ1-5; D call uncertain. The CDR3 length is 14 residues. V was cut by 2 bases and J by 7 bases, with 12 bases left in between. In germline, CDR1 is MDHEN, CDR2 SYDVKM. CDR3 sequence reads: CASSLTGDGQPQHF. The CDR3 DNA is TGTGCCAGCAGTTTAACCGGGGATGGGCAGCCCCAGCATTTT. Complete variable domain (other parts from reference TRBV28 and TRBJ1-5): DVKVTQSSRYLVKRTGEKVFLECVQDMDHENMFWYRQDPGLGLRLIYFSYDVKMKEKGDIPEGYSVSREKKERFSLILESASTNQTSMYLCASSLTGDGQPQHFGDGTRLSIL.

This clonotype was observed a handful of times. The chain carries TRBV25-1 and TRBJ1-4, with 9 bases identical to TRBD1. Trimming removed 3 bases from V and 9 bases from J; junction bases left unmatched: 11. The CDR3 has 16 residues. In germline, CDR1 is MGHDK, CDR2 SYGVNS. The CDR3 loop is CASSDGGQGRYQKLFF. As DNA, the CDR3 is TGTGCCAGCAGTGATGGGGGACAGGGCCGGTATCAAAAACTGTTTTTT.

This clonotype was observed many times. The chain combines TRBV11-2 with TRBJ2-5, with no clear D. Trimming shortened V by 0 bases and J by 5 bases, and 7 bases separated the two germline ends. The CDR3 consists of 13 residues. Germline CDR1 is SGHAT and CDR2 is FQNNGV. The CDR3, as DNA: TGTGCCAGCAGCTTAGATTTGCGGGAGACCCAGTACTTC. Its protein is CASSLDLRETQYF. The full variable domain, its missing parts supplied by reference TRBV11-2 and TRBJ2-5, is EAGVAQSPRYKIIEKRQSVAFWCNPISGHATLYWYQQILGQGPKLLIQFQNNGVVDDSQLPKDRFSAERLKGVDSTLKIQPAKLEDSAVYLCASSLDLRETQYFGPGTRLLVL.

The rearrangement uses TRBV27 and TRBJ2-7, with D perhaps matching TRBD2 (6 bases). Trimming shortened V by 8 bases and J by 4 bases, and 12 bases separated the two germline ends. The CDR3 length is 12 residues. Germline-derived CDR1 and CDR2 are MNHEY and SMNVEV (reference sequence). Here the CDR3 reads CASRVGSYEQYF. Here the CDR3 DNA reads TGTGCCAGCCGCGTCGGGAGTTACGAGCAGTACTTC.

This clonotype was seen repeatedly, ten times or more. V is TRBV5-4 and J is TRBJ2-7; 7 bases match TRBD2. Germline V gene data show CDR1 as SGHNT and CDR2 as YYREEE (reference sequence). The V and J ends lost 4 bases and 3 bases, in that order; junction bases with no gene match: 10. The CDR3 has 15 amino acids. The CDR3 nucleotides are TGTGCCAGCAGCGCAACGGGGAGGGGACTCTACGAGCAGTACTTC. As protein: CASSATGRGLYEQYF.

The J gene is TRBJ2-1, the V gene TRBV7-9; D is perhaps TRBD2 (5 bases). The length of the CDR3 is 14 residues. The V end lost 11 bases, the J end lost 7 bases, and 21 bases lay between the germline ends. Per the germline V gene, CDR1 is SEHNR and CDR2 is FQNEAQ (reference sequence). The CDR3 protein is CAPPRRTLLNEQFF. The CDR3 DNA follows: TGTGCCCCCCCTCGGAGGACCCTTTTGAATGAGCAGTTCTTC.

By frequency in the sample, this clonotype is medium-sized. The V gene is TRBV29-1, the J gene TRBJ2-1; the match to TRBD2 covers 12 bases. The V gene end was trimmed by 7 bases and the J gene end by 4 bases; junction bases not matched to a gene: 5. The CDR3 is made up of 14 amino acids. In germline, CDR1 is SQVTM, CDR2 ANQGSEA. CDR3 sequence reads: CSATSGGSYNEQFF. For the CDR3, the DNA is TGCAGCGCTACTAGCGGGGGGAGTTACAATGAGCAGTTCTTC.

This clonotype was recorded at least ten times. The gene calls are TRBV3-1 and TRBJ2-7; TRBD1 aligns across 7 bases. The CDR3 totals 18 residues. With V trimmed by 1 base and J by 6 bases, 18 bases remained unmatched. Germline CDR1 reads LGHDT; CDR2 reads YNNKEL (reference sequence). This CDR3 is CASSQVLRGRRPLGEQYF. DNA for the CDR3: TGTGCCAGCAGCCAAGTATTAAGGGGGCGTCGCCCCCTGGGCGAGCAGTACTTC.

This clonotype was picked up many times. The rearrangement joins TRBV12-3 or TRBV12-4 to TRBJ2-1; D not resolved. V was cut by 3 bases and J by 6 bases, with 9 bases left in between. The CDR3 runs 13 residues. The CDR3 DNA is TGTGCCAGCAGTTTTGGCCGGCCCAATGAGCAGTTCTTC. Its protein is CASSFGRPNEQFF.

By share, this clonotype ranks as medium-sized. V is TRBV20-1 and J is TRBJ2-1, with 7 nucleotides matching TRBD1. Germline CDR1 is DFQATT and CDR2 is SNEGSKA (reference sequence). V gave up 2 bases and J gave up 6 bases; unmatched junction bases: 7. The CDR3 contains 14 residues. CDR3 amino acids: CSARWTGRPNEQFF. The CDR3 DNA is TGCAGTGCTAGATGGACAGGACGGCCCAATGAGCAGTTCTTC.

V usage is TRBV9 and J usage is TRBJ1-1; the D is unclear. Per the germline V gene, CDR1 is SGDLS and CDR2 is YYNGEE. The germline V and J ends were trimmed by 4 bases and 0 bases, with 16 bases remaining between them. This CDR3 comprises 16 residues. This chain's CDR3 is CASSPGGSGMNTEAFF. The CDR3 DNA follows: TGTGCCAGCAGCCCCGGCGGCTCTGGAATGAACACTGAAGCTTTCTTT.

This clonotype has ten or more counts. The chain links TRBV27 to TRBJ1-1, with D possibly being TRBD1 (6 bases). In germline, CDR1 is MNHEY, CDR2 SMNVEV (reference sequence). The CDR3 extends over 15 amino acids. V lost 4 bases, J lost 5 bases, and 17 bases lay in between. Here the CDR3 reads CASSSAGAVDTEAFF. The DNA of the CDR3 is TGTGCCAGCAGTTCCGCAGGGGCAGTGGATACTGAAGCTTTCTTT.